The 27 T cell receptor beta chains listed next were all sequenced from one sample in a study of T cell responses to AZD1222 COVID-19 vaccine. The table came from immunoSEQ multiplex PCR; TCRdb's copy has only in-frame clones and leaves some out. Seen here are about 160,000 clones, roughly nine tenths observed once, and the top ten hold approximately 2%. The source material was peripheral blood, sampled on day 0 of AZD1222 vaccination. The receptors derive from an adult in good health.

The V and J genes are TRBV30 and TRBJ1-6, with a weak D call TRBD1 (6 bases). V lost 2 bases and J lost 7, with 12 bases in between. Germline-derived CDR1 and CDR2 are GTSNPN and SVGIG (reference sequence). This CDR3 comprises 14 residues. In DNA, the CDR3 is TGTGCCTGGAGTACAGGGAAGGAAAATTCACCCCTCCACTTT. Translating gives CAWSTGKENSPLHF.

To note about this clone: The sample has other DNA sequences that encode this CDR3 too. The chain couples TRBV5-5 to TRBJ1-1; D uncertain. Trimming took off 0 bases at V and 1 base at J, with 4 bases between the two ends. The CDR3 covers 13 residues. Germline loops: CDR1 SGHKS, CDR2 YYEKEE (reference sequence). CDR3 in amino acids: CASSLEPNTEAFF. The CDR3 DNA sequence: TGTGCCAGCAGCTTGGAGCCGAACACTGAAGCTTTCTTT.

The CDR3 region has the DNA TGTGCCAGCAGCTTAATAGCGGGAGCCACCGGGGAGCTGTTTTTT. As protein: CASSLIAGATGELFF. The chain joins TRBV7-6 to TRBJ2-2; 9 bases map to TRBD2. The length of the CDR3 is 15 residues. After removal of 2 bases from V and 4 bases from J, the junction contained 2 bases not matched to a gene. Looked up from germline, CDR1 is SGHVS and CDR2 is FNYEAQ.

The J gene is TRBJ2-7, the V gene TRBV6-5, with 8 bases matching TRBD1. CDR1 and CDR2 from the germline V gene are MNHEY and SVGAGI. The J segment lost 1 base and the V segment lost 7 bases, leaving 3 bases of the junction unmatched. This CDR3 comprises 13 residues. CDR3 nucleotide sequence: TGTGCCAGCACCCAGGGGGCGTCCTACGAGCAGTACTTC. Its protein product is CASTQGASYEQYF.

The chain has TRBV12-3 or TRBV12-4 and TRBJ1-6; D is undetermined. V was pared by 3 bases and J by 13 bases, with 13 bases between. There are 13 residues in the CDR3. The CDR3 loop is CASSFELGFPLHF. CDR3 coding DNA: TGTGCCAGCAGTTTCGAACTAGGGTTTCCCCTCCACTTT.

V is TRBV7-8 and J is TRBJ2-7; D not certain. Germline CDR1 and CDR2: SGHVS and FQNEAQ. This CDR3 has 13 amino acids. The germline V and J ends were trimmed by 5 bases and 0 bases, with 8 bases remaining between them. CDR3 region: CASSKSLSYEQYF. CDR3 DNA: TGTGCCAGCAGCAAATCCCTCTCCTACGAGCAGTACTTC.

This clone has just a few counts. The gene calls are TRBV28 and TRBJ2-3, with D hard to call. In germline, CDR1 is MDHEN, CDR2 SYDVKM. Deletions cut 2 bases from V and 1 base from J, with 13 bases between. This CDR3 region has 16 residues. This CDR3 is CASSLNPGRRTDTQYF. CDR3 sequence (DNA): TGTGCCAGCAGTTTAAACCCGGGTCGACGCACAGATACGCAGTATTTT. Full variable domain (missing parts from reference TRBV28 and TRBJ2-3): DVKVTQSSRYLVKRTGEKVFLECVQDMDHENMFWYRQDPGLGLRLIYFSYDVKMKEKGDIPEGYSVSREKKERFSLILESASTNQTSMYLCASSLNPGRRTDTQYFGPGTRLTVL.

This clone appeared a few times. The chain links TRBV10-3 to TRBJ1-1; a possible D gene is TRBD1 (5 bases). CDR3 length equals 16 residues. The ends were cut back, 6 bases at V and 11 bases at J, with 28 bases in the middle. Germline CDR1 and CDR2: ENHRY and SYGVKD. CDR3: CAISDTRQTESMDAFF. CDR3 bases: TGTGCCATCAGCGATACCCGACAGACAGAGTCGATGGATGCTTTCTTT.

The chain joins TRBV6-5 to TRBJ1-4, with 8 nucleotides matching TRBD1. Trimming took 5 bases from V and 5 from J; bases not matched to a gene: 4. Germline V CDR1 and CDR2: MNHEY, SVGAGI. There are 14 residues in the CDR3. Written as DNA, the CDR3 is TGTGCCAGCAGTAAACAGGGGGAGAATGAAAAACTGTTTTTT. Translated: CASSKQGENEKLFF.

The chain employs TRBV10-2 and TRBJ2-5; D is unclear. The V and J ends lost 7 bases and 2 bases respectively, with 8 bases between them. The CDR3 is made up of 12 amino acids. Germline V CDR1 and CDR2: WSHSY, SAAADI. The CDR3 region is CASMSRQETQYF. The CDR3 coding sequence is TGCGCCAGCATGTCCAGGCAAGAGACCCAGTACTTC.

In this sample, this clone turned up once. This rearrangement joins TRBV15 to TRBJ1-5; possibly TRBD1 for D (5 bases). Trimming stripped 3 bases from V and 0 bases from J, with 9 bases between. The CDR3 consists of 15 residues. Germline lookup yields CDR1 LNHNV and CDR2 YYDKDF (reference sequence). In DNA, the CDR3 is TGTGCCACCAGCAGTGCAGGGTTTAGCAATCAGCCCCAGCATTTT. Protein product: CATSSAGFSNQPQHF.

The V and J genes are TRBV9 and TRBJ2-3; 8 nucleotides align to TRBD2. The germline gives CDR1 SGDLS, CDR2 YYNGEE. The CDR3 loop spans 15 amino acids. V was clipped by 0 bases and J by 1 base; unmatched bases: 1. The CDR3 loop is CASSVAGRGTDTQYF. CDR3 DNA: TGTGCCAGCAGCGTAGCCGGGAGGGGCACAGATACGCAGTATTTT.

CDR3 protein: CASSQTTGRPGGNQPQHF. DNA for the CDR3: TGTGCCAGCAGTCAAACGACAGGGAGGCCCGGGGGCAATCAGCCCCAGCATTTT. The chain recombines TRBV5-6 with TRBJ1-5; TRBD1 matches 7 bases. This CDR3 is built from 18 residues. After removal of 5 bases from V and 2 bases from J, the junction contained 16 bases not matched to a gene. Germline CDR1 reads SGHDT; CDR2 reads YYEEEE.

The sample holds one count of this clone. This chain links TRBV5-1 with TRBJ2-7, with a possible D match to TRBD1 (6 bases). The CDR3 has 14 amino acids. Germline V gene data show CDR1 as SGHRS and CDR2 as YFSETQ. Deletions cut 2 bases from V and 4 bases from J, with 13 bases between. The CDR3 protein is CASSLGGMGYEQYF. The CDR3 nucleotides are TGCGCCAGCAGCTTAGGGGGTATGGGATACGAGCAGTACTTC. Full variable domain (rest looked up from reference TRBV5-1 and TRBJ2-7): KAGVTQTPRYLIKTRGQQVTLSCSPISGHRSVSWYQQTPGQGLQFLFEYFSETQRNKGNFPGRFSGRQFSNSRSEMNVSTLELGDSALYLCASSLGGMGYEQYFGPGTRLTVT.

This chain joins TRBV9 and TRBJ2-1; no reliable D call. Germline CDR1 SGDLS, CDR2 YYNGEE. V gave up 1 base and J gave up 9 bases, with 5 bases separating them. The CDR3 contains 11 residues. The CDR3 DNA is TGTGCCAGCAGCGTATCGAGTGAGCAGTTCTTC. It codes for CASSVSSEQFF.

This clone occurred once. The rearrangement joins TRBV12-3 or TRBV12-4 to TRBJ1-6, with D possibly being TRBD1 (5 bases). This CDR3 contains 13 residues. The ends were cut back, 2 bases at V and 8 bases at J, with 7 bases in the middle. The CDR3: CASSLLGDSPLHF. DNA for the CDR3: TGTGCCAGCAGTTTATTAGGGGATTCACCCCTCCACTTT.

The genes are TRBV7-2 and TRBJ2-3; no clear D. Germline V lookup: CDR1 SGHTA, CDR2 FQGNSA. V lost 3 bases to trimming and J lost 0 bases, with 13 bases between them. CDR3 size: 16 residues. CDR3: CASSFFASASTDTQYF. In nucleotides, the CDR3 is TGTGCCAGCAGCTTTTTTGCGAGTGCTAGCACAGATACGCAGTATTTT.

This sequence joins TRBV4-2 and TRBJ2-7; D may be TRBD2 (6 bases). Looked up from germline, CDR1 is LGHNA and CDR2 is YNFKEQ. The ends were cut back, 3 bases at V and 7 bases at J, with 16 bases in the middle. The CDR3 extends over 14 amino acids. The CDR3 region has the DNA TGTGCCAGCAGCCAGGTGGCGGGATCGAGGGAGCAGTACTTC. Translation gives CASSQVAGSREQYF.

J is TRBJ1-3 and V is TRBV9; perhaps TRBD1 as D (5 bases). Germline V CDR1 and CDR2: SGDLS, YYNGEE. The CDR3 sequence is 15 residues long. The ends were cut back, 3 bases at V and 2 bases at J, with 12 bases in the middle. Here the CDR3 DNA reads TGTGCCAGCAGCGAGGGGACTGTCCCTGGAAACACCATATATTTT. Translating gives CASSEGTVPGNTIYF.

The DNA for the CDR3 is TGTGCCAGCAGCTTAGTTAATGGCGGGACCCAGTACTTC. It is translated as CASSLVNGGTQYF. The rearrangement joins TRBV7-2 to TRBJ2-5; no firm D call. The CDR3 runs 13 residues. Germline V gives CDR1 SGHTA, CDR2 FQGNSA. V shed 1 base and J shed 7 bases, with 10 bases lying between them.

The chain carries TRBV19 and TRBJ2-7; TRBD1 matches 8 bases. Per germline, CDR1 LNHDA and CDR2 SQIVND (reference sequence). Trimming took 1 base from V and 6 from J; bases not matched to a gene: 14. This CDR3 region has 17 residues. CDR3 nucleotide sequence: TGTGCCAGTAGTATAGGTTCTACAGGGGGAATAGTAGGCGAGCAGTACTTC. Protein: CASSIGSTGGIVGEQYF. The full variable domain, its missing parts supplied by reference TRBV19 and TRBJ2-7, is DGGITQSPKYLFRKEGQNVTLSCEQNLNHDAMYWYRQDPGQGLRLIYYSQIVNDFQKGDIAEGYSVSREKKESFPLTVTSAQKNPTAFYLCASSIGSTGGIVGEQYFGPGTRLTVT.

V and J are TRBV4-1 and TRBJ2-7; perhaps TRBD2 as D (5 bases). CDR3 length equals 14 residues. Trimming cost V 2 bases and J 3 bases, with 11 bases left between them. Germline V gene lookup returns CDR1 MGHRA and CDR2 YSYEKL. The CDR3 spells CASSQRAEFYEQYF. For the CDR3, the DNA is TGCGCCAGCAGCCAACGAGCGGAGTTCTACGAGCAGTACTTC.

The chain has TRBV5-4 and TRBJ1-1; possibly TRBD1 for D (5 bases). Between the trimmed V and J ends, which lost 1 base and 6 bases, there was a span of 10 bases. CDR1 and CDR2 (germline): SGHNT, YYREEE (reference sequence). There are 13 residues in the CDR3. CDR3: CASSLIGGAEAFF. CDR3 sequence (DNA): TGTGCCAGCAGCTTGATCGGGGGGGCTGAAGCTTTCTTT.

The CDR3 DNA follows: TGTGCCGGAGGACCGCGTTCGTCCGAGCAGTACTTC. Translated, it gives CAGGPRSSEQYF. The chain employs TRBV28 and TRBJ2-7; maybe TRBD2 (5 bases). The germline V gene encodes CDR1 MDHEN and CDR2 SYDVKM. The CDR3 consists of 12 residues. V was trimmed by 11 bases and J by 6 bases, leaving 17 bases between them. Supplemented by reference TRBV28 and TRBJ2-7, the full variable domain reads DVKVTQSSRYLVKRTGEKVFLECVQDMDHENMFWYRQDPGLGLRLIYFSYDVKMKEKGDIPEGYSVSREKKERFSLILESASTNQTSMYLCAGGPRSSEQYFGPGTRLTVT.

This clone was recorded a few times. This sequence joins TRBV5-1 and TRBJ2-3, with 7 bases aligning to TRBD2. The V segment lost 6 bases and the J segment 3 bases; nucleotides outside the gene matches: 13. Germline CDR1 and CDR2: SGHRS and YFSETQ. The CDR3 is made up of 16 amino acids. The CDR3 DNA sequence: TGCGCCAGCACGACGGCGGGAGCGGGTTTAACAGATACGCAGTATTTT. Translating gives CASTTAGAGLTDTQYF. Complete variable domain (other parts from reference TRBV5-1 and TRBJ2-3): KAGVTQTPRYLIKTRGQQVTLSCSPISGHRSVSWYQQTPGQGLQFLFEYFSETQRNKGNFPGRFSGRQFSNSRSEMNVSTLELGDSALYLCASTTAGAGLTDTQYFGPGTRLTVL.

The chain carries TRBV5-1 and TRBJ2-5, with 7 bases fitting TRBD1. The CDR3 runs to 15 residues. The ends lost 0 bases at V and 1 base at J; junction bases unmatched: 3. Germline V gene lookup returns CDR1 SGHRS and CDR2 YFSETQ. CDR3 region: CASSLAGTVQETQYF. The CDR3 DNA reads as TGCGCCAGCAGCTTGGCCGGGACAGTCCAAGAGACCCAGTACTTC.

V and J are TRBV10-3 and TRBJ1-1, with D possibly matching TRBD1 (6 bases). The germline V and J ends were trimmed by 2 bases and 4 bases, with 14 bases remaining between them. This CDR3 is 15 amino acids long. Germline assignment: CDR1 ENHRY and CDR2 SYGVKD. The CDR3 loop is CAISEEGVEFTEAFF. CDR3 DNA: TGTGCCATCAGTGAGGAGGGGGTAGAGTTCACTGAAGCTTTCTTT.